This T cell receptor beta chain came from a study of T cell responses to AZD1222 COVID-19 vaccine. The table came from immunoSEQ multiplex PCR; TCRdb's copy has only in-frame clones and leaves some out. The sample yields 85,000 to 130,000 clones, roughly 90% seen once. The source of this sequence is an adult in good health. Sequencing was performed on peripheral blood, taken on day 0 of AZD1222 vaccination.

This chain's CDR3 is CASSESPRTGNTIYF. CDR3 nucleotides: TGTGCCAGCAGTGAATCTCCCCGTACTGGAAACACCATATATTTT. V is TRBV6-1 and J is TRBJ1-3; no definite D call. This CDR3 contains 15 residues. V was pared by 2 bases and J by 2 bases, with 10 bases between. The germline CDR1 and CDR2 sequences are MNHNS and SASEGT.